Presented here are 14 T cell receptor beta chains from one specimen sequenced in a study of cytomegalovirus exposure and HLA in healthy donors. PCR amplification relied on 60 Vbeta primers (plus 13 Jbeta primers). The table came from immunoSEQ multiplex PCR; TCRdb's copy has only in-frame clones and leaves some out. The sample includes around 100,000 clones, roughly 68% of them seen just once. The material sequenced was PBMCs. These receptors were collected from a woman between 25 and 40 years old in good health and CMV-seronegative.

CDR3 amino acids: CASSGLKAGDYGYTF. In DNA form, the CDR3 reads TGTGCCAGCAGCGGGCTTAAGGCGGGTGACTATGGCTACACCTTC. The chain joins TRBV7-9 to TRBJ1-2; D is unresolved. This CDR3 has 15 residues. Germline CDR1 is SEHNR and CDR2 is FQNEAQ (reference sequence). V lost 5 bases and J 3 bases, leaving 16 bases between the germline ends.

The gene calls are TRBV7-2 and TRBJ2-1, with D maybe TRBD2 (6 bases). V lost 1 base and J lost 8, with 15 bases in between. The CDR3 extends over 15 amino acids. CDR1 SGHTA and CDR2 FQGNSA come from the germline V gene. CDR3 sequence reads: CASSLGMTSLDEQFF. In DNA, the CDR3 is TGTGCCAGCAGCTTAGGAATGACTAGTCTCGATGAGCAGTTCTTC.

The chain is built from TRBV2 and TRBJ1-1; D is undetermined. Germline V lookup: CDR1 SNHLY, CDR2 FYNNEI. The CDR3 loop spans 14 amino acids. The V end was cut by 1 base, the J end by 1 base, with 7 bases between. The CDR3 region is CASSEGPGNTEAFF. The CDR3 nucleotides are TGTGCCAGCAGTGAAGGCCCCGGGAACACTGAAGCTTTCTTT.

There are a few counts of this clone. Written as DNA, the CDR3 is TGTGCTAGTGGTTTCCATCCCCAGGGGAAGTATGATGATGAGCAGTTCTTC. This encodes CASGFHPQGKYDDEQFF. The chain joins TRBV12-5 to TRBJ2-1; D possibly corresponds to TRBD1 (6 bases). V was trimmed by 3 bases and J by 8 bases, leaving 23 bases between them. Germline V gene lookup returns CDR1 LGHNT and CDR2 FRNRAP. This CDR3 spans 17 amino acids.

The CDR3 DNA is TGCGCCAGCAGCCTACAGTCCACCAACTCCTACGAGCAGTACTTC. It is translated as CASSLQSTNSYEQYF. V gene TRBV5-1 combines with J gene TRBJ2-7; no firm D call. This CDR3 spans 15 amino acids. V was pared by 4 bases and J by 0 bases, with 14 bases between. The germline gives CDR1 SGHRS, CDR2 YFSETQ.

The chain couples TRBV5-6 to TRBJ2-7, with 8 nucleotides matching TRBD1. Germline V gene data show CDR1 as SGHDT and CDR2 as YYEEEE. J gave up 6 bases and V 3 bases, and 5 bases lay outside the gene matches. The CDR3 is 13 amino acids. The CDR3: CASSWSTGGEQYF. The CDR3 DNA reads TGTGCCAGCAGCTGGAGCACAGGGGGCGAGCAGTACTTC.

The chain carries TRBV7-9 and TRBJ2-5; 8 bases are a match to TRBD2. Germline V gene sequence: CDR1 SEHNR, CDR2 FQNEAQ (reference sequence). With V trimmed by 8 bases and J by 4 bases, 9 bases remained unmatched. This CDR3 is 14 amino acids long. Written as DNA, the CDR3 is TGTGCCAGCGGAGAAGCGGGAGAGGGAGAGACCCAGTACTTC. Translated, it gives CASGEAGEGETQYF.

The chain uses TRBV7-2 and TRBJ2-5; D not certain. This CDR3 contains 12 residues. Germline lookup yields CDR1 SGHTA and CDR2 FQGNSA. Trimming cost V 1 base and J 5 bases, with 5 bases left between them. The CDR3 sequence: CASSLVRETQYF. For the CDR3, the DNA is TGTGCCAGCAGCTTAGTTCGGGAGACCCAGTACTTC.

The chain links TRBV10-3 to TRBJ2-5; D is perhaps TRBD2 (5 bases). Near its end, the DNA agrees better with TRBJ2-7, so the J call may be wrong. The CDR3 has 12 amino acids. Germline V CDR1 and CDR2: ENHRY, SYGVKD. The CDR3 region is CAIRRGSYEQYF. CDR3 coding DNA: TGTGCCATCCGGCGCGGGTCCTACGAGCAGTACTTC.

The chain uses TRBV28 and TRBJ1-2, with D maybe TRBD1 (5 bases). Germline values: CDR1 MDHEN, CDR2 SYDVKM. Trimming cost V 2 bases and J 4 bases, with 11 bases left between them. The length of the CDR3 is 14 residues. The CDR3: CASSLPGGIYGYTF. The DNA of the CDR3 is TGTGCCAGCAGTTTACCGGGGGGAATCTATGGCTACACCTTC.

The CDR3 DNA reads TGTGCCAGCAGCCGCCGAGGGCGAGGGCGGGACACTGAAGCTTTCTTT. Protein product: CASSRRGRGRDTEAFF. V and J are TRBV7-9 and TRBJ1-1; D is ambiguous. There are 16 residues in the CDR3. V lost 5 bases and J 3 bases, leaving 19 bases between the germline ends. Germline CDR1 is SEHNR and CDR2 is FQNEAQ (reference sequence).

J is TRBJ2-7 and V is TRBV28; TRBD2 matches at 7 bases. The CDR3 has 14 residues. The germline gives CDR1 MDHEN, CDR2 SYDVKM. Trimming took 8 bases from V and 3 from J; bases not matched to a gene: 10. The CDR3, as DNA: TGTGCCAGCGGACCGTCTAGCGGATACTACGAGCAGTACTTC. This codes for CASGPSSGYYEQYF.

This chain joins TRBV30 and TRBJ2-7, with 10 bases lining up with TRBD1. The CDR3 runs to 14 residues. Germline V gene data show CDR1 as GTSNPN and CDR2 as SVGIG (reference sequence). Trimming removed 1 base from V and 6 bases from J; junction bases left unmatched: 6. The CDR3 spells CAWSAGTGVSEQYF. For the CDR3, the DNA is TGTGCCTGGAGTGCGGGGACAGGGGTAAGCGAGCAGTACTTC.

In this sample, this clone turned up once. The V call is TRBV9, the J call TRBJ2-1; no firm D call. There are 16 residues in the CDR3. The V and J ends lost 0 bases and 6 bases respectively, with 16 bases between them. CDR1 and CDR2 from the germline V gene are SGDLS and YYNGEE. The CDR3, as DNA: TGTGCCAGCAGCGTAGCTACGGGTTCCATCCTCAATGAGCAGTTCTTC. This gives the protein CASSVATGSILNEQFF.